These 18 T cell receptor beta chains originate from one sample sequenced in a study of blood T cell repertoires in COVID-19. Here immunoSEQ multiplex PCR was the method, and the copy in TCRdb shows in-frame clones only, minus some. Of approximately 65,000 clones listed, around two thirds are singletons. Sequencing was performed on PBMCs or T cells enriched from blood (not recorded which). These receptor sequences come from an older woman who had been exposed to COVID-19.

The CDR3 here is CAWRGGETQYF. As DNA, the CDR3 is TGTGCCTGGAGGGGGGGAGAGACCCAGTACTTC. The gene calls are TRBV30 and TRBJ2-5; D is possibly TRBD2 (6 bases). CDR3 size: 11 residues. Germline CDR1 GTSNPN, CDR2 SVGIG (reference sequence). Trimming took off 3 bases at V and 4 bases at J, with 6 bases between the two ends.

The chain is built from TRBV28 and TRBJ1-5; D not certain. Germline loops: CDR1 MDHEN, CDR2 SYDVKM. V was shortened by 7 bases and J by 3 bases, with 13 bases between the two germline ends. CDR3 size: 14 residues. The CDR3 sequence: CASTGGRDNQPQHF. The CDR3 DNA is TGTGCCAGCACGGGAGGACGGGACAATCAGCCCCAGCATTTT.

This chain uses TRBV12-2 with TRBJ2-7; the DNA was not used to check the table's D call, TRBD2. TRBV12-2 is shown as a pseudogene. The CDR3 is made up of 17 amino acids. CDR3 DNA: TGTGCAAGTCGCTGCTGGTTAGACTCACATCACTCCTACGAGCAGTACTTC. It yields the protein CASRCWLDSHHSYEQYF.

This sequence joins TRBV28 and TRBJ2-1; D is unclear. V dropped 5 bases and J dropped 8 bases, with 10 bases sitting between them. Germline values: CDR1 MDHEN, CDR2 SYDVKM. The CDR3 covers 12 residues. CDR3: CASSPNSDEQFF. CDR3 DNA: TGTGCCAGCAGTCCCAACTCCGATGAGCAGTTCTTC. Complete variable domain (other parts from reference TRBV28 and TRBJ2-1): DVKVTQSSRYLVKRTGEKVFLECVQDMDHENMFWYRQDPGLGLRLIYFSYDVKMKEKGDIPEGYSVSREKKERFSLILESASTNQTSMYLCASSPNSDEQFFGPGTRLTVL.

This sequence joins TRBV6-6 and TRBJ1-2; the D gene is possibly TRBD1 (6 bases). CDR3 length equals 15 residues. CDR1 is MNHNY and CDR2 is SVGAGI in the germline V gene (reference sequence). V was cut by 4 bases and J by 8 bases, with 20 bases left in between. The CDR3 DNA sequence: TGTGCCAGCAGTTTGTCGGCAGGGGCCATGAGAGGCTACACCTTC. Amino acids: CASSLSAGAMRGYTF.

The chain combines TRBV27 with TRBJ1-1, with a possible D match to TRBD1 (6 bases). Germline V gene lookup returns CDR1 MNHEY and CDR2 SMNVEV (reference sequence). Trimming removed 2 bases at V and 10 bases at J, with 17 bases between. The CDR3 covers 14 residues. Here the CDR3 reads CASSLLRTDGGAFF. The CDR3 DNA sequence: TGTGCCAGCAGTTTACTGCGGACAGACGGAGGAGCTTTCTTT.

The rearrangement links TRBV30 to TRBJ1-1; no clear D gene. Germline-derived CDR1 and CDR2 are GTSNPN and SVGIG (reference sequence). The CDR3 is made up of 13 amino acids. Trimming removed 8 bases from V and 1 base from J, with 14 bases in between. The CDR3 coding sequence is TGTGCCGCTCAAGTACAGTCGAACACTGAAGCTTTCTTT. Translation: CAAQVQSNTEAFF.

The genes are TRBV10-2 and TRBJ2-7, with TRBD2 identical over 10 bases. V was clipped by 6 bases and J by 3 bases; unmatched bases: 5. The CDR3 is 14 residues long. CDR1 and CDR2 (germline): WSHSY, SAAADI. The CDR3 bases are TGCGCCAGCAGAACTAGCGGGATTATCTACGAGCAGTACTTC. It encodes CASRTSGIIYEQYF.

V gene TRBV4-1 combines with J gene TRBJ2-7; D gene unclear. The V gene's germline CDR1 is MGHRA and CDR2 YSYEKL. The CDR3 consists of 14 residues. V dropped 0 bases and J dropped 0 bases, with 6 bases sitting between them. The CDR3 sequence is CASSQESDSYEQYF. The CDR3 DNA is TGCGCCAGCAGCCAAGAGTCAGACTCCTACGAGCAGTACTTC.

V and J are TRBV30 and TRBJ1-4; D gene unclear. In germline, CDR1 is GTSNPN, CDR2 SVGIG (reference sequence). V lost 3 bases, J lost 4 bases, and 6 bases lay in between. The length of the CDR3 is 12 residues. The CDR3 here is CAWSTDNEKLFF. Written as DNA, the CDR3 is TGTGCCTGGAGCACAGATAATGAAAAACTGTTTTTT.

The chain couples TRBV28 to TRBJ1-1; D may be TRBD1 (5 bases). CDR1 and CDR2 from the germline V gene are MDHEN and SYDVKM. The CDR3 length is 14 residues. The V and J ends lost 4 bases and 8 bases respectively, with 17 bases between them. CDR3 loop: CASSSREEGREAFF. The CDR3 DNA is TGTGCCAGCAGTTCCCGAGAGGAGGGGCGCGAAGCTTTCTTT.

This chain connects TRBV7-9 to TRBJ1-1; the D gene is possibly TRBD1 (5 bases). This CDR3 spans 13 amino acids. The V gene lost 5 bases and the J gene lost 1 base, with 8 bases spanning the gap. CDR1 and CDR2 from the germline V gene are SEHNR and FQNEAQ (reference sequence). The CDR3 DNA sequence: TGTGCCAGCAGCCCGACAGAGAACACTGAAGCTTTCTTT. Protein sequence: CASSPTENTEAFF.

J is TRBJ2-1 and V is TRBV9, with 10 bases fitting TRBD2. The length of the CDR3 is 14 residues. The junction had 4 bases not matched to a gene; V was cut back by 3 bases and J by 7 bases. Germline CDR1 and CDR2: SGDLS and YYNGEE. The CDR3 region has the DNA TGTGCCAGCAGCGCCCGGACTAGCGGTAATGAGCAGTTCTTC. Encoded protein: CASSARTSGNEQFF.

In this sample, this clone turned up a few times. The chain joins TRBV7-2 to TRBJ1-2; 7 bases agree with TRBD1. The V gene end was trimmed by 4 bases and the J gene end by 4 bases; junction bases not matched to a gene: 9. Germline V gene data show CDR1 as SGHTA and CDR2 as FQGNSA. The CDR3 is 15 residues long. In nucleotides, the CDR3 is TGTGCCAGCAGCTCGTACACAGGGGTGGCCTATGGCTACACCTTC. Translated, it gives CASSSYTGVAYGYTF.

This clone was seen only a few times. The chain couples TRBV28 to TRBJ2-5, with 10 bases that match TRBD2. The junction had 8 bases not matched to a gene; V was cut back by 1 base and J by 6 bases. There are 16 residues in the CDR3. Germline assignment: CDR1 MDHEN and CDR2 SYDVKM. This chain's CDR3 is CASSLSPSGSRKTQYF. The CDR3 DNA reads as TGTGCCAGCAGTTTATCCCCTAGCGGGAGTAGGAAGACCCAGTACTTC.

The V gene is TRBV29-1, the J gene TRBJ2-7, with 8 bases that match TRBD2. This CDR3 spans 13 amino acids. Unmatched junction bases numbered 5, after V lost 7 bases and J lost 0 bases. CDR1 and CDR2 (germline): SQVTM, ANQGSEA. CDR3 in amino acids: CSGSGASSYEQYF. CDR3 sequence (DNA): TGCAGCGGTAGCGGGGCTAGCTCCTACGAGCAGTACTTC.

The chain couples TRBV19 to TRBJ1-1; 7 bases map to TRBD1. The ends lost 5 bases at V and 3 bases at J; junction bases unmatched: 12. CDR1 is LNHDA and CDR2 is SQIVND in the germline V gene (reference sequence). CDR3 length: 16 amino acids. The CDR3 nucleotides read TGTGCCAGTAGTCCGCGACAGGGATGGGTAGACACTGAAGCTTTCTTT. It encodes CASSPRQGWVDTEAFF.

This rearrangement joins TRBV18 to TRBJ2-1; D gene unclear. Trimming removed 6 bases from V and 5 bases from J, with 14 bases in between. The CDR3 covers 14 residues. In germline, CDR1 is KGHSH, CDR2 LQKENI. CDR3 coding DNA: TGTGCCAGCTCGCGTGCTCCCGTCGACAATGAGCAGTTCTTC. As protein: CASSRAPVDNEQFF.